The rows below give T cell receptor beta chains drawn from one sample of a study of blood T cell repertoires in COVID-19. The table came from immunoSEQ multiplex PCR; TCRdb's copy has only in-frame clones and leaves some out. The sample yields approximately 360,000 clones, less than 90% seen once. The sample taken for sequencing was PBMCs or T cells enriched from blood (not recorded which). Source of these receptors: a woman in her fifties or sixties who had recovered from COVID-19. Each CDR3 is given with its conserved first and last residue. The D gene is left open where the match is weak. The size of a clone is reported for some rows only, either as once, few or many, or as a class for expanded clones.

CDR3nt: TGCGCCAGCAGCCAAGATCGGGTAGTTACCTACGAGCAGTACTTC
CDR3aa: CASSQDRVVTYEQYF
abundance: -
d_gene: -
j_gene: TRBJ2-7
v_gene: TRBV4-3

CDR3nt: TGTGCCAGCAGCTTAGTAGGACAGGGGTTGGACACTGAAGCTTTCTTT
CDR3aa: CASSLVGQGLDTEAFF
abundance: few
d_gene: TRBD1
j_gene: TRBJ1-1
v_gene: TRBV7-8

CDR3nt: TGTGCCAGCAGCATGTACGGACAGACGAACACCGGGGAGCTGTTTTTT
CDR3aa: CASSMYGQTNTGELFF
abundance: -
d_gene: -
j_gene: TRBJ2-2
v_gene: TRBV9

CDR3nt: TGTGCCAGCAGCTTAGGACTAGCACAAGAGACCCAGTACTTC
CDR3aa: CASSLGLAQETQYF
abundance: -
d_gene: TRBD2
j_gene: TRBJ2-5
v_gene: TRBV7-2

CDR3nt: TGTGCCAGCACCCCAGGGGGTGAAGCTTTCTTT
CDR3aa: CASTPGGEAFF
abundance: -
d_gene: TRBD1
j_gene: TRBJ1-1
v_gene: TRBV6-6

CDR3nt: TGTGCCAGTACCACAGGGGGCTGGGACTATGGCTACACCTTC
CDR3aa: CASTTGGWDYGYTF
abundance: -
d_gene: TRBD1
j_gene: TRBJ1-2
v_gene: TRBV19

CDR3nt: TGTGCCAGCAAGTCGGGGGGGAGTACTAATTCACCCCTCCACTTT
CDR3aa: CASKSGGSTNSPLHF
abundance: -
d_gene: -
j_gene: TRBJ1-6
v_gene: TRBV25-1

CDR3nt: TGTGCCACCACCCCTACGCAGGCCAGGGGATCAGCTTTCTTT
CDR3aa: CATTPTQARGSAFF
abundance: -
d_gene: -
j_gene: TRBJ1-1
v_gene: TRBV10-3

CDR3nt: TGTGCCAGTAGTAAATCTGGACTAGCGGACAATGAGCAGTTCTTC
CDR3aa: CASSKSGLADNEQFF
abundance: -
d_gene: TRBD2
j_gene: TRBJ2-1
v_gene: TRBV19

CDR3nt: TGTGCCAGCACGGCGGGGGCCGGTGAAGCTTTCTTT
CDR3aa: CASTAGAGEAFF
abundance: -
d_gene: -
j_gene: TRBJ1-1
v_gene: TRBV21-1

CDR3nt: TGTGCCAGCAGCTTGAGGGGGCGTCCCTACGAGCAGTACTTC
CDR3aa: CASSLRGRPYEQYF
abundance: -
d_gene: TRBD1
j_gene: TRBJ2-7
v_gene: TRBV5-4

CDR3nt: TGCAGCGCCAGACAGGGGAGCGGCTATGGCTACACCTTC
CDR3aa: CSARQGSGYGYTF
abundance: few
d_gene: TRBD1
j_gene: TRBJ1-2
v_gene: TRBV29-1

CDR3nt: TGTGCCAGCAGCTGGTTGGACGGACAGGTCCTCTTAAATGGCTACACCTTC
CDR3aa: CASSWLDGQVLLNGYTF
abundance: -
d_gene: TRBD1
j_gene: TRBJ1-2
v_gene: TRBV7-6

CDR3nt: TGTGCCAGCAGCTTGGCGTCGGGCACTGAAGCTTTCTTT
CDR3aa: CASSLASGTEAFF
abundance: -
d_gene: -
j_gene: TRBJ1-1
v_gene: TRBV5-5

CDR3nt: TGTGCCTGGACAGGGTTCGGTACTGAAGCTTTCTTT
CDR3aa: CAWTGFGTEAFF
abundance: -
d_gene: -
j_gene: TRBJ1-1
v_gene: TRBV30

CDR3nt: TGTGCCAGCAGCGCCAGCTACAGGGTTGACTACTACGAGCAGTACTTC
CDR3aa: CASSASYRVDYYEQYF
abundance: -
d_gene: -
j_gene: TRBJ2-7
v_gene: TRBV9

CDR3nt: TGTGCCAGCAGCAAGGTGGTGGGGGCTTCCTACAATGAGCAGTTCTTC
CDR3aa: CASSKVVGASYNEQFF
abundance: -
d_gene: -
j_gene: TRBJ2-1
v_gene: TRBV7-2

CDR3nt: TGTGCCAGCAGTGATGGACTCACAGATACGCAGTATTTT
CDR3aa: CASSDGLTDTQYF
abundance: once
d_gene: -
j_gene: TRBJ2-3
v_gene: TRBV2